This TCR beta chain derives from a study of control samples from healthy donors and cancer patients. Profiling relied on immunoSEQ multiplex PCR, and the TCRdb table lists in-frame clones only, not all of them. The data hold around 43,000 clones, with 80% to 95% observed a single time. The ends were cut back, 6 bases at V and 5 bases at J, with 16 bases in the middle. The germline gives CDR1 LNHNV, CDR2 YYDKDF (reference sequence). The CDR3 has 14 residues. This TCR derives from a woman in her forties or fifties in good health. This chain joins TRBV15 and TRBJ1-2, with D uncertain. Input material: blood. Here the CDR3 reads CATRNPAGGYGYTF. The CDR3 DNA is TGTGCCACCAGAAACCCCGCAGGCGGTTATGGCTACACCTTC.